Below, 2 T cell receptor beta chains from the same sample are listed, as sequenced in a study of blood T cell repertoires in COVID-19. TCRdb keeps only in-frame clones here, not all; method: immunoSEQ multiplex PCR. Of just under 300,000 clones in the sample, about 87% were seen once. Specimen: peripheral blood. These receptors were collected from a man between 65 and 85 years old with acute or convalescent COVID-19.

CDR3 in amino acids: CASSMRVHRQGAANTEAFF. The DNA of the CDR3 is TGTGCCAGTAGTATGAGGGTCCACAGACAGGGGGCAGCGAACACTGAAGCTTTCTTT. V gene TRBV19 combines with J gene TRBJ1-1, with 10 bases matching TRBD1. CDR3 length: 19 amino acids. CDR1 is LNHDA and CDR2 is SQIVND in the germline V gene (reference sequence). Trimming cost V 3 bases and J 1 base; bases outside gene matches: 14.

CDR3 nucleotides: TGCAGTGCTAGTGGCCTAGCGGGGAACTACGAGCAGTACTTC. Its protein product is CSASGLAGNYEQYF. This chain connects TRBV20-1 to TRBJ2-7, with TRBD2 identical over 9 bases. The ends lost 3 bases at V and 3 bases at J; junction bases unmatched: 6. This CDR3 region has 14 residues. Germline assignment: CDR1 DFQATT and CDR2 SNEGSKA (reference sequence).